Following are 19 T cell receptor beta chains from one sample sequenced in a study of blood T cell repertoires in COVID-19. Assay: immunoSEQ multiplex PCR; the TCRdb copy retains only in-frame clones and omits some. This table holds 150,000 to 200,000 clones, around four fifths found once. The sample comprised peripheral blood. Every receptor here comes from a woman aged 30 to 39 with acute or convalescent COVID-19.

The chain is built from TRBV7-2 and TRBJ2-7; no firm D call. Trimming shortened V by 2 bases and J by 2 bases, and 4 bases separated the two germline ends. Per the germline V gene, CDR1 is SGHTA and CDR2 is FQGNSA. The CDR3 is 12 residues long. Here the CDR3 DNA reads TGTGCCAGCAGCTTACCAGCCTACGAGCAGTACTTC. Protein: CASSLPAYEQYF.

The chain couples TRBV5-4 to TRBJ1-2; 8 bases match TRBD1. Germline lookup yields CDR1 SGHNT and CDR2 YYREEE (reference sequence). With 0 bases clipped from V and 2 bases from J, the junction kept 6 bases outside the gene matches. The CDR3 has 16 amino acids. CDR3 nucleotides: TGTGCCAGCAGCTTGGCCTTAGGACAGGGAAACTATGGCTACACCTTC. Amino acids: CASSLALGQGNYGYTF. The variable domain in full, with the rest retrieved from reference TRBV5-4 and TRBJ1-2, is ETGVTQSPTHLIKTRGQQVTLRCSSQSGHNTVSWYQQALGQGPQFIFQYYREEENGRGNFPPRFSGLQFPNYSSELNVNALELDDSALYLCASSLALGQGNYGYTFGSGTRLTVV.

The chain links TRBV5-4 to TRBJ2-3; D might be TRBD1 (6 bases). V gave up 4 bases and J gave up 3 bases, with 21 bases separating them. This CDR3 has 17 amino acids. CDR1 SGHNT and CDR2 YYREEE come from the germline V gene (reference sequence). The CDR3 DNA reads TGTGCCAGCAGCCGTCCGCTAGTGTTAGGGGGAACAGATACGCAGTATTTT. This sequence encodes CASSRPLVLGGTDTQYF.

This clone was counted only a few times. The CDR3 DNA sequence: TGTGCCAGCAGCTCCTTGGGACAGCCGAACTACGAGCAGTACTTC. The encoded protein is CASSSLGQPNYEQYF. The chain has TRBV5-4 and TRBJ2-7; 7 bases agree with TRBD1. J gave up 3 bases and V 3 bases, and 9 bases lay outside the gene matches. CDR1 is SGHNT, CDR2 YYREEE, per germline (reference sequence). This CDR3 has 15 amino acids. The full variable domain, its missing parts supplied by reference TRBV5-4 and TRBJ2-7, is ETGVTQSPTHLIKTRGQQVTLRCSSQSGHNTVSWYQQALGQGPQFIFQYYREEENGRGNFPPRFSGLQFPNYSSELNVNALELDDSALYLCASSSLGQPNYEQYFGPGTRLTVT.

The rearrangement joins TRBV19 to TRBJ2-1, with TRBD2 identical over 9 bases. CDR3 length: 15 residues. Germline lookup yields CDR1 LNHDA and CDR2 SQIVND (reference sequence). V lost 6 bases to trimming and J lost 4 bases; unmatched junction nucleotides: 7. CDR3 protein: CASSPSGRLYNEQFF. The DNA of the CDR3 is TGTGCCAGTAGCCCCAGCGGGAGGTTATACAATGAGCAGTTCTTC.

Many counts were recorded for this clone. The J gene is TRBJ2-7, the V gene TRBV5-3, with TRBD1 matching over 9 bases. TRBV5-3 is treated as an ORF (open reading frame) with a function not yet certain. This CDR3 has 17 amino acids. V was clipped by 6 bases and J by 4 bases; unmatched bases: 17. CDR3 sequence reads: CARTPTGGTNDPYEQYF. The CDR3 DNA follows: TGTGCCAGAACCCCGACAGGGGGAACCAACGACCCATACGAGCAGTACTTC.

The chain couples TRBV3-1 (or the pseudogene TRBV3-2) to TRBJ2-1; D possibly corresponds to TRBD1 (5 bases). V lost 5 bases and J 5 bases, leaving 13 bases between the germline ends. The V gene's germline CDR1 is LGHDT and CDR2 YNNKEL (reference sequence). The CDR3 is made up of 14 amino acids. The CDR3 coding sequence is TGTGCCAGCAGCAAGAACAGGAATAACAATGAGCAGTTCTTC. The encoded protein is CASSKNRNNNEQFF.

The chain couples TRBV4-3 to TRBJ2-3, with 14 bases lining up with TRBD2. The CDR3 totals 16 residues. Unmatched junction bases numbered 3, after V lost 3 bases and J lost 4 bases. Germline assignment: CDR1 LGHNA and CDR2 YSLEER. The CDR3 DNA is TGCGCCAGCAGCCACGGGACTAGCGGGAGTGCAGATACGCAGTATTTT. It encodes CASSHGTSGSADTQYF.

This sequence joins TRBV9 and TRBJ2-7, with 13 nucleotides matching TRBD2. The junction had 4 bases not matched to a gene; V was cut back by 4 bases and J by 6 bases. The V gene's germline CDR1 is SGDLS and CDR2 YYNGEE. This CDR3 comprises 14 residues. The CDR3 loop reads CASSPGTSGIEQYF. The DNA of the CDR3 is TGTGCCAGCAGCCCCGGGACTAGCGGGATCGAGCAGTACTTC.

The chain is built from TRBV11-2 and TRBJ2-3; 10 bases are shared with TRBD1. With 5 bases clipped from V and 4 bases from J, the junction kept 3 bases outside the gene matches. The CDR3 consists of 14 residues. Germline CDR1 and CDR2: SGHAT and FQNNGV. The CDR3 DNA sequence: TGTGCCAGCAGCCTTGACAGGGGGCCAGATACGCAGTATTTT. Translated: CASSLDRGPDTQYF.

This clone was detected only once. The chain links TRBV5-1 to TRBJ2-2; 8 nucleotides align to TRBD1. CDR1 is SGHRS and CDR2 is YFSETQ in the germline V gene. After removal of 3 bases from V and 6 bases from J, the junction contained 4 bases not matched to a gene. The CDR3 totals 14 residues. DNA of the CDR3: TGCGCCAGCAGCTCCTTGACAGGGGCCGGGGAGCTGTTTTTT. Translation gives CASSSLTGAGELFF.

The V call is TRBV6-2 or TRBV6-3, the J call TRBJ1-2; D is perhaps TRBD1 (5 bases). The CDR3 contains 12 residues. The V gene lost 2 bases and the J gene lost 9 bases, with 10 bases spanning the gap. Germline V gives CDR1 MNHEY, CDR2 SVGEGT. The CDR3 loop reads CASSYDRISYTF. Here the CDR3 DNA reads TGTGCCAGCAGTTACGACAGAATCAGCTACACCTTC.

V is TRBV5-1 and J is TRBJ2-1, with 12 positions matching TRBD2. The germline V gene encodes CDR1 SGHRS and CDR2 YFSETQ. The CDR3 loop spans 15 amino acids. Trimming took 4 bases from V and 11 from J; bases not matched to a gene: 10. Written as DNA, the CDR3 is TGCGCCAGCAGCATAGGACTAGCGGGGTCTACGAAGCAGTTCTTC. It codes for CASSIGLAGSTKQFF. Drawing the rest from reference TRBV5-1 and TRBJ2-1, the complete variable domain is KAGVTQTPRYLIKTRGQQVTLSCSPISGHRSVSWYQQTPGQGLQFLFEYFSETQRNKGNFPGRFSGRQFSNSRSEMNVSTLELGDSALYLCASSIGLAGSTKQFFGPGTRLTVL.

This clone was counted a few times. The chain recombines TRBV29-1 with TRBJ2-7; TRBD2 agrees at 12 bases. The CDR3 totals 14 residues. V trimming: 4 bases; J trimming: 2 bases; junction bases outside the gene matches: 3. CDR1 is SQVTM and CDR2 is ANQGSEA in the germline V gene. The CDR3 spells CSVARTSGAYEQYF. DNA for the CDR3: TGCAGCGTTGCCCGGACTAGCGGGGCCTACGAGCAGTACTTC.

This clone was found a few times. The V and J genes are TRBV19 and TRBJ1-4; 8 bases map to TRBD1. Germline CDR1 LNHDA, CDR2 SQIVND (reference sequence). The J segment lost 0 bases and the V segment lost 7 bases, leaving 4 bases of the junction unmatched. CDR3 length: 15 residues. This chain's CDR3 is CASTTGEATNEKLFF. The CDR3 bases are TGTGCCAGTACGACAGGGGAGGCAACTAATGAAAAACTGTTTTTT.

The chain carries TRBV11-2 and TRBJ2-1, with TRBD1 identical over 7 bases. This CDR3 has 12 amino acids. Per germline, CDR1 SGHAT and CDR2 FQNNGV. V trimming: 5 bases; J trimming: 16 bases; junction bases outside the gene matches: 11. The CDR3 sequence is CASSPTGSMSFF. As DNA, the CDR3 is TGTGCCAGCAGCCCGACAGGGAGTATGTCCTTCTTC.

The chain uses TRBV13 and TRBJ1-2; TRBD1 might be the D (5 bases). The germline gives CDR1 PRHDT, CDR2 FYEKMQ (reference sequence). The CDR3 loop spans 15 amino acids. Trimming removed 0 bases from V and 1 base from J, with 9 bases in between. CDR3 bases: TGTGCCAGCAGCTTAGGAGGCAGGGTTAACTATGGCTACACCTTC. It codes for CASSLGGRVNYGYTF.

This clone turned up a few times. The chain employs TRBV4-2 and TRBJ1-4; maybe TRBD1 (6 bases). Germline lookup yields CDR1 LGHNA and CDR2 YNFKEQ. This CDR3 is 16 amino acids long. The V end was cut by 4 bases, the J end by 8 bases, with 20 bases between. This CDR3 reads CASSRGGDTQGEKLFF. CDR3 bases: TGTGCCAGCAGCCGTGGTGGGGACACCCAAGGGGAAAAACTGTTTTTT.

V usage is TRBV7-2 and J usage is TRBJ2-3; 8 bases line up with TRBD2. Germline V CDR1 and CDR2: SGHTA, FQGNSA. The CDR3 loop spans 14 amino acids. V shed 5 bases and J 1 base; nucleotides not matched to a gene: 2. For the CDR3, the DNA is TGTGCCAGCAGCACAGCGGGGGGCACAGATACGCAGTATTTT. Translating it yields CASSTAGGTDTQYF.